The rows below give T cell receptor beta chains drawn from one sample of a study of Graves' ophthalmopathy and Graves' hyperthyroidism. Each CDR3 protein gets one entry after TCRdb re-called the multiplex PCR reads with MiXCR. The sample lists roughly 350,000 distinct CDR3 sequences, about 15% seen once, with 2.4% in the top ten. The sequenced sample consisted of peripheral blood. All receptors derive from an adult woman with stable Graves' hyperthyroidism. Each CDR3 is given with its conserved first and last residue. A D gene is named only where the DNA matches it firmly. Clone size appears in some rows only: once, few, many, or a class for an expanded clone.

D,size,J,V,CDR3,DNA
TRBD2,many,TRBJ2-7,TRBV27,CASSLGTSAYEQYF,TGTGCCAGCAGTTTAGGGACTAGTGCCTACGAGCAGTACTTC
-,-,TRBJ1-1,TRBV2,CASSGGRFF,TGTGCCAGCAGTGGGGGGCGGTTCTTT
-,-,TRBJ2-2,TRBV5-1,CASRRGDTGELFF,TGCGCCAGTAGAAGGGGCGACACCGGGGAGCTGTTTTTT
-,many,TRBJ2-7,TRBV12-3/TRBV12-4,CASSLRRGLYEQYF,TGTGCCAGCAGTCTAAGGAGGGGGCTCTACGAGCAGTACTTC
TRBD1,few,TRBJ2-7,TRBV7-4,CASSFRQGMYEQYF,TGTGCCAGCAGCTTCAGACAGGGGATGTACGAGCAGTACTTC
TRBD2,many,TRBJ2-4,TRBV6-1,CASSEVTGRVESKNIQYF,TGTGCCAGCAGTGAAGTTACGGGGAGGGTGGAATCCAAAAACATTCAGTACTTC
TRBD1,few,TRBJ1-5,TRBV12-3/TRBV12-4,CASSRAAHRGQPQHF,TGTGCCAGCAGCCGAGCTGCTCACAGGGGTCAGCCCCAGCATTTT
TRBD2,many,TRBJ2-7,TRBV6-1,CASSEGPSGSFSYEQYF,TGTGCCAGCAGTGAAGGACCTAGCGGGAGTTTTTCCTACGAGCAGTACTTC
-,many,TRBJ1-5,TRBV12-3/TRBV12-4,CASSLHALSRGNQPQHF,TGTGCCAGCAGTCTTCATGCACTATCGAGGGGCAATCAGCCCCAGCATTTT
-,many,TRBJ1-3,TRBV29-1,CSVIVGVSFSGNTIYF,TGCAGCGTGATAGTCGGGGTATCCTTCTCTGGAAACACCATATATTTT
TRBD1,many,TRBJ1-1,TRBV20-1,CSARADRGLPEAFF,TGCAGTGCTAGAGCAGACAGGGGGCTCCCTGAAGCTTTCTTT
-,many,TRBJ2-2,TRBV19,CASSIGVDTGELFF,TGTGCCAGTAGTATAGGAGTCGACACCGGGGAGCTGTTTTTT
TRBD1,many,TRBJ2-7,TRBV5-1,CASSGKTGGSYEQYF,TGCGCCAGCAGCGGCAAAACAGGGGGGTCTTACGAGCAGTACTTC
-,many,TRBJ2-7,TRBV12-3/TRBV12-4,CASSLAAGVNYEQYF,TGTGCCAGCAGTTTAGCAGCAGGGGTAAACTACGAGCAGTACTTC
-,-,TRBJ2-2,TRBV7-2,CASSLAKGGELFF,TGTGCCAGCAGCTTAGCGAAAGGCGGGGAGCTGTTTTTT
-,many,TRBJ1-1,TRBV6-1,CASSEAGISNTEAFF,TGTGCCAGCAGTGAAGCAGGGATATCAAACACTGAAGCTTTCTTT
-,few,TRBJ2-5,TRBV28,CASTLDLAYQETQYF,TGTGCCAGCACCTTAGACTTAGCGTACCAAGAGACCCAGTACTTC
TRBD2,many,TRBJ2-7,TRBV6-1,CAPRWSGSGDEQYF,TGTGCCCCAAGGTGGAGCGGGAGTGGGGACGAGCAGTACTTC
-,many,TRBJ2-5,TRBV2,CASSYSDQETQYF,TGTGCCAGCAGTTATAGCGACCAAGAGACCCAGTACTTC
-,-,TRBJ1-1,TRBV6-5,CASSYSIADTEAFF,TGTGCCAGCAGTTACTCGATAGCGGACACTGAAGCTTTCTTT
TRBD1,many,TRBJ1-1,TRBV10-3,CAIRTGGDTEAFF,TGTGCCATCCGGACAGGTGGGGACACTGAAGCTTTCTTT
TRBD1,many,TRBJ1-5,TRBV4-2,CASSQVLAGGLSNQPQHF,TGTGCCAGCAGCCAAGTCCTGGCAGGGGGCTTGAGCAATCAGCCCCAGCATTTT
-,-,TRBJ1-2,TRBV6-1,CASSVADRYGYTF,TGTGCCAGCAGTGTAGCTGACAGGTATGGCTACACCTTC
TRBD2,many,TRBJ2-5,TRBV29-1,CSVEREGPETQYF,TGCAGCGTTGAGCGGGAGGGCCCCGAGACCCAGTACTTC
TRBD1,many,TRBJ1-1,TRBV14,CASSRWTGEAFF,TGTGCCAGCAGCCGTTGGACAGGGGAAGCTTTCTTT
-,many,TRBJ2-5,TRBV6-2/TRBV6-3,CAAGEETQYF,TGTGCCGCTGGGGAGGAGACCCAGTACTTC
-,many,TRBJ1-2,TRBV20-1,CSARVYDTNYGYTF,TGCAGTGCTAGGGTTTACGATACTAACTATGGCTACACCTTC
TRBD1,many,TRBJ2-2,TRBV3-1,CASSQGTGGTGELFF,TGTGCCAGCAGCCAAGGCACAGGGGGCACCGGGGAGCTGTTTTTT
-,many,TRBJ1-3,TRBV7-2,CASTDWGATSGNTIYF,TGTGCCAGCACCGACTGGGGGGCAACCTCTGGAAACACCATATATTTT
TRBD2,many,TRBJ2-2,TRBV24-1,CATSDSAGKSTGELFF,TGTGCCACCAGTGACTCAGCGGGGAAAAGCACCGGGGAGCTGTTTTTT
TRBD1,-,TRBJ2-6,TRBV11-1,CASSSSGGAGANVLTF,TGTGCCAGCAGCTCCTCAGGGGGCGCTGGGGCCAACGTCCTGACTTTC
-,many,TRBJ2-7,TRBV20-1,CSARAGLPFYEQYF,TGCAGTGCTAGAGCGGGGCTCCCCTTCTACGAGCAGTACTTC
-,many,TRBJ2-2,TRBV6-2/TRBV6-3,CASKLDANTGELFF,TGTGCCAGCAAACTCGACGCGAACACCGGGGAGCTGTTTTTT
-,-,TRBJ2-7,TRBV6-1,CASTPGLVYEQYF,TGTGCCAGCACCCCGGGACTGGTCTACGAGCAGTACTTC
-,many,TRBJ2-5,TRBV30,CAWSVGETQYF,TGTGCCTGGAGTGTAGGAGAGACCCAGTACTTC
-,-,TRBJ1-2,TRBV18,CASSPIRSQGGYTF,TGTGCCAGCTCACCAATAAGATCGCAGGGCGGCTACACCTTC
-,many,TRBJ2-7,TRBV24-1,CATSEGGEQYF,TGTGCCACCAGTGAAGGGGGCGAGCAGTACTTC
TRBD1,many,TRBJ2-6,TRBV10-3,CAISDVRTGYSGANVLTF,TGTGCCATCAGTGACGTCCGGACAGGGTACTCTGGGGCCAACGTCCTGACTTTC
-,-,TRBJ1-1,TRBV12-3/TRBV12-4,CASSFRPGVNTEAFF,TGTGCCAGCAGTTTCCGGCCAGGGGTGAACACTGAAGCTTTCTTT
-,-,TRBJ2-7,TRBV11-2,CASSLGVTNYEQYF,TGTGCCAGCAGCTTAGGAGTCACAAACTACGAGCAGTACTTC
TRBD1,many,TRBJ2-7,TRBV28,CASSFNQGVSYEQYF,TGTGCCAGCAGCTTCAACCAGGGGGTCTCCTACGAGCAGTACTTC
TRBD1,many,TRBJ2-4,TRBV12-3/TRBV12-4,CASSFYRGLGKNIQYF,TGTGCCAGCAGTTTCTACAGGGGGCTCGGCAAAAACATTCAGTACTTC
TRBD1,-,TRBJ2-5,TRBV5-1,CASSSGTVEETQYF,TGCGCCAGCAGCAGTGGGACAGTCGAAGAGACCCAGTACTTC
-,-,TRBJ2-5,TRBV7-2,CASSLAGVEETQYF,TGTGCCAGCAGCTTAGCGGGAGTTGAAGAGACCCAGTACTTC
-,many,TRBJ2-7,TRBV10-3,CAISTASYEQYF,TGTGCCATCAGTACCGCAAGCTACGAGCAGTACTTC
TRBD1,few,TRBJ2-5,TRBV12-3/TRBV12-4,CASSLGGTGMYQETQYF,TGTGCCAGCAGTTTAGGGGGGACAGGGATGTACCAAGAGACCCAGTACTTC